One sample yielded the 14 T cell receptor beta chains listed below, sequenced in a study of T cell repertoires in cytomegalovirus infection. Their cognate antigens are unknown. Using its own MiXCR run on the reads, TCRdb lists one record per CDR3 protein. The table shows approximately 1,000,000 distinct CDR3 sequences, with approximately 30% occurring only once. The source was cultured CD8+ T cells from PBMCs, collected from culture after CMV antigen stimulation. These receptors originate from a human donor in good health (CMV status not recorded). Some clones in this sample may be carry-over from other donors' samples.

V usage is TRBV12-3 or TRBV12-4 and J usage is TRBJ2-1; D call uncertain. This CDR3 is built from 14 residues. V dropped 8 bases and J dropped 0 bases, with 11 bases sitting between them. The CDR3 nucleotides are TGTGCCAGCCAAACCCAAAGCTCCTACAATGAGCAGTTCTTC. Translating it yields CASQTQSSYNEQFF.

The chain is built from TRBV7-9 and TRBJ1-5, with D possibly being TRBD1 (5 bases). Trimming stripped 7 bases from V and 5 bases from J, with 15 bases between. This CDR3 has 14 residues. The germline CDR1 and CDR2 sequences are SEHNR and FQNEAQ (reference sequence). CDR3 in amino acids: CASTPGREDQPQHF. DNA for the CDR3: TGTGCCAGCACCCCAGGGAGGGAAGATCAGCCCCAGCATTTT.

V gene TRBV3-1 combines with J gene TRBJ2-2; D is unclear. Germline CDR1 reads LGHDT; CDR2 reads YNNKEL (reference sequence). This CDR3 is built from 15 residues. V lost 4 bases and J lost 0, with 9 bases in between. Here the CDR3 reads CASSRALANTGELFF. The CDR3 nucleotides are TGTGCCAGCAGCCGCGCACTCGCGAACACCGGGGAGCTGTTTTTT.

There are a few counts of this clonotype. V gene TRBV29-1 combines with J gene TRBJ1-2; maybe TRBD1 (5 bases). V was clipped by 3 bases and J by 4 bases, with 15 bases between them. CDR1 is SQVTM and CDR2 is ANQGSEA in the germline V gene. This CDR3 comprises 14 residues. In DNA, the CDR3 is TGCAGCGTTGATTCAACGGGGGATGGCTATGGCTACACCTTC. Residues: CSVDSTGDGYGYTF.

As regards this clonotype: Relative to the germline gene, one junction end is altered; a read error may explain this. The V and J genes are TRBV7-2 and TRBJ2-7; 7 positions agree with TRBD1. Germline loops: CDR1 SGHTA, CDR2 FQGNSA. The CDR3 is 14 amino acids. The CDR3 sequence: CVSSAGGMSYEQYF. The CDR3 DNA reads TGTGTCAGCAGCGCAGGGGGTATGTCCTACGAGCAGTACTTC.

This clonotype has a count of ten or more. The chain carries TRBV7-2 and TRBJ2-7, with TRBD1 matching 9 bases. The CDR3 contains 14 residues. V shed 2 bases and J 4 bases; nucleotides not matched to a gene: 3. Germline assignment: CDR1 SGHTA and CDR2 FQGNSA. The CDR3 DNA reads as TGTGCCAGCAGCTTAAGTGACAGGGGGTACGAGCAGTACGTC. It yields the protein CASSLSDRGYEQYV.

This chain connects TRBV27 to TRBJ2-7, with TRBD1 matching 8 bases. CDR3 length: 11 residues. Germline CDR1 MNHEY, CDR2 SMNVEV (reference sequence). The V and J ends lost 11 bases and 6 bases, in that order; junction bases with no gene match: 6. CDR3 in DNA: TGTGCCGCTTCAGGGGGCCGCGAGCAGTACTTC. Its translation: CAASGGREQYF.

This clonotype was observed a few times. This chain links TRBV14 with TRBJ1-1; D is undetermined. CDR3 length: 13 amino acids. From germline, CDR1 is SGHDN and CDR2 FVKESK. V lost 4 bases to trimming and J lost 5 bases, with 11 bases between them. The CDR3: CASSLKKRTEAFF. The CDR3 bases are TGTGCCAGCAGCCTAAAGAAGAGAACTGAAGCTTTCTTT. Drawing the rest from reference TRBV14 and TRBJ1-1, the complete variable domain is EAGVTQFPSHSVIEKGQTVTLRCDPISGHDNLYWYRRVMGKEIKFLLHFVKESKQDESGMPNNRFLAERTGGTYSTLKVQPAELEDSGVYFCASSLKKRTEAFFGQGTRLTVV.

This clonotype was counted ten times or more. At one of its ends the junction is not consistent with the germline gene, which may arise from a read error. This rearrangement joins TRBV7-7 to TRBJ1-3; D gene unclear. The CDR3 runs 15 residues. CDR1 and CDR2 (germline): SSHAT, FNYEAQ (reference sequence). In DNA, the CDR3 is TGTGCTAGCAGCTTAGGTCCCTCTAATGGAAACACCATATATTTT. Translating gives CASSLGPSNGNTIYF.

V and J are TRBV19 and TRBJ1-2; no clear D gene. V was clipped by 5 bases and J by 2 bases, with 18 bases between them. Germline V gene sequence: CDR1 LNHDA, CDR2 SQIVND (reference sequence). This CDR3 spans 16 amino acids. The CDR3 coding sequence is TGTGCCAGTAGTCCCTATTGGGTGGCGGAAAACTATGGCTACACCTTC. Its translation is CASSPYWVAENYGYTF.

This clonotype appeared a few times. The chain recombines TRBV6-2 or TRBV6-3 with TRBJ1-6; 8 nucleotides agree with TRBD1. Trimming removed 6 bases from V and 11 bases from J; junction bases left unmatched: 6. The germline V gene has CDR1 MNHEY and CDR2 SVGEGT. CDR3 size: 13 residues. CDR3 in amino acids: CASRAGGGTPLHF. DNA for the CDR3: TGTGCCAGCAGGGCAGGGGGCGGCACACCCCTCCACTTT.

The chain recombines TRBV2 with TRBJ2-7; 9 nucleotides match TRBD1. The CDR3 covers 13 residues. The germline V gene encodes CDR1 SNHLY and CDR2 FYNNEI. This chain's CDR3 is CDSSETGGDEQYV. In nucleotides, the CDR3 is TGTGACAGCAGTGAGACAGGGGGGGACGAGCAGTACGTC.

The V and J genes are TRBV11-2 and TRBJ2-7, with 10 positions matching TRBD1. CDR3 size: 14 residues. J lost 5 bases, V lost 1 base, and 2 bases had no gene match. Germline V gives CDR1 SGHAT, CDR2 FQNNGV. The CDR3 sequence: CASSLGGTGDEQYV. In nucleotides, the CDR3 is TGTGCCAGCAGCTTAGGCGGGACAGGGGACGAGCAGTACGTC.

The gene calls are TRBV7-9 and TRBJ1-1; D call uncertain. The CDR3 runs to 14 residues. Germline loops: CDR1 SEHNR, CDR2 FQNEAQ (reference sequence). V was clipped by 5 bases and J by 0 bases, with 10 bases between them. CDR3 in amino acids: CASSGRTVNTEAFF. The DNA of the CDR3 is TGTGCCAGCAGCGGAAGGACGGTGAACACTGAAGCTTTCTTT.